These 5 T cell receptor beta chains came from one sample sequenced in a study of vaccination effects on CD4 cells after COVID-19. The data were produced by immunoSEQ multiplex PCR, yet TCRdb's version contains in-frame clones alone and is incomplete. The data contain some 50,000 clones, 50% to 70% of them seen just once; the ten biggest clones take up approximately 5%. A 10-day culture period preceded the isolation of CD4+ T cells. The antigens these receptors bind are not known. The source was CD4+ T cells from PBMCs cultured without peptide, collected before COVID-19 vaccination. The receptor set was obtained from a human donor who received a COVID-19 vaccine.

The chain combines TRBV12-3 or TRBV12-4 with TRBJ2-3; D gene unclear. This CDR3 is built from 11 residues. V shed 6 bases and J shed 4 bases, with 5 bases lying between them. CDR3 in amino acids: CASSNPDTQYF. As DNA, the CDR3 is TGTGCCAGCAGCAACCCAGATACGCAGTATTTT.

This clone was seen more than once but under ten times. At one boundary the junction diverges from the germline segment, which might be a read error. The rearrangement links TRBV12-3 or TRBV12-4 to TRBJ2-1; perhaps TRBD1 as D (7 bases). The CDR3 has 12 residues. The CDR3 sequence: CASSYTRTGGIF. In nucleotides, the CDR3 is TGTGCCAGCAGCTACACACGGACAGGAGGGATCTTC.

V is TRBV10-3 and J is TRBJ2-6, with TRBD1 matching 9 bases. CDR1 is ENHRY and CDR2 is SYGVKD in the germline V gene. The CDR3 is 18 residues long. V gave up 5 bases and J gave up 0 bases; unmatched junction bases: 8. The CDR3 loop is CAISQGQGFGSGANVLTF. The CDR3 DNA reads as TGTGCCATCAGTCAGGGACAGGGCTTCGGCTCTGGGGCCAACGTCCTGACTTTC.

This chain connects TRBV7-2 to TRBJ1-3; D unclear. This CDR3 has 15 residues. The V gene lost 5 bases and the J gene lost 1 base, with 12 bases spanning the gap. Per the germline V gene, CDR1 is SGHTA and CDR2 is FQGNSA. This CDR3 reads CASSVTTDSGNTIYF. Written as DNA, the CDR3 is TGTGCCAGCAGCGTAACAACCGATTCTGGAAACACCATATATTTT.

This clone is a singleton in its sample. CDR3 nucleotide sequence: TGTGCCAGCTCACCACTGTCTGGGAGTTCTAGCACAGATACGCAGTATTTT. Translation: CASSPLSGSSSTDTQYF. V and J are TRBV18 and TRBJ2-3; maybe TRBD2 (5 bases). CDR1 and CDR2 (germline): KGHSH, LQKENI. Trimming removed 1 base at V and 0 bases at J, with 14 bases between. This CDR3 is 17 amino acids long.